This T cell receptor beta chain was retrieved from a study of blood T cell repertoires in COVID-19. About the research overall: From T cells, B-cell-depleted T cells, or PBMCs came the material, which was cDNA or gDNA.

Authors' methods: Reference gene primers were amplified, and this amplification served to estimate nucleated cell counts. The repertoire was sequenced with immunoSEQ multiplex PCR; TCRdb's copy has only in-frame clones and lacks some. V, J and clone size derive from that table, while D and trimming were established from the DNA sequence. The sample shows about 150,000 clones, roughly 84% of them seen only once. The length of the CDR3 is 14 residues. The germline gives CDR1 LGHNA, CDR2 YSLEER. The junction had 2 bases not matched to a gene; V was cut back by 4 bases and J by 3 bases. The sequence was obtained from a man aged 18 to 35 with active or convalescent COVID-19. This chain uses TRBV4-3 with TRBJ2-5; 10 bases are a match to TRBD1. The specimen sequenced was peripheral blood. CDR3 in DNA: TGCGCCAGCAGCCCCGGACAGGGGGAAGAGACCCAGTACTTC. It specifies CASSPGQGEETQYF.